These 13 T cell receptor beta chains were sequenced from one sample in a study of T cells after posttransplantation cyclophosphamide. The method was immunoSEQ multiplex PCR; TCRdb's version includes in-frame clones alone and lacks a portion of them. The data show approximately 28,000 clones, 75% to 95% seen once. Cells defined as naive were viable CD3+CD4+ or CD3+CD8+ and CCR7+CD45RA+CD45RO-CD95-CD27+CD28+. Sequences were obtained from naive CD4+ T cells sorted from PBMCs. The receptor set was obtained from a woman aged 55 to 70 in good health, CMV-negative, and a related stem cell transplant donor.

Only one count was recorded for this clone. V usage is TRBV25-1 and J usage is TRBJ2-3; 8 nucleotides line up with TRBD1. Germline V gene lookup returns CDR1 MGHDK and CDR2 SYGVNS. V was pared by 4 bases and J by 4 bases, with 10 bases of the junction left unmatched. This CDR3 spans 16 amino acids. The CDR3 loop reads CASSVSGTGLADTQYF. CDR3 DNA: TGTGCCAGCAGTGTATCCGGGACAGGTCTCGCAGATACGCAGTATTTT.

The chain links TRBV7-2 to TRBJ1-5, with 7 bases that match TRBD1. The CDR3 sequence is 15 residues long. Germline CDR1 SGHTA, CDR2 FQGNSA. The V and J ends lost 3 bases and 0 bases, in that order; junction bases with no gene match: 2. The CDR3 DNA follows: TGTGCCAGCAGCTTCGGGACAGATAGCAATCAGCCCCAGCATTTT. Translating gives CASSFGTDSNQPQHF. The full variable domain, rest sourced from reference TRBV7-2 and TRBJ1-5, is GAGVSQSPSNKVTEKGKDVELRCDPISGHTALYWYRQSLGQGLEFLIYFQGNSAPDKSGLPSDRFSAERTGGSVSTLTIQRTQQEDSAVYLCASSFGTDSNQPQHFGDGTRLSIL.

The chain couples TRBV30 to TRBJ2-7, with TRBD2 matching over 8 bases. The CDR3 is 12 residues long. CDR1 is GTSNPN, CDR2 SVGIG, per germline (reference sequence). V was clipped by 0 bases and J by 6 bases; unmatched bases: 1. The chain's CDR3 is CAWSVAGAEQYF. The DNA for the CDR3 is TGTGCCTGGAGTGTAGCGGGGGCCGAGCAGTACTTC.

The chain combines TRBV9 with TRBJ1-2, with 9 bases lining up with TRBD1. The CDR3 loop spans 14 amino acids. Trimming took 0 bases from V and 8 from J; bases not matched to a gene: 5. CDR1 is SGDLS, CDR2 YYNGEE, per germline. The CDR3 reads CASSVEPGTGGYTF. For the CDR3, the DNA is TGTGCCAGCAGCGTAGAGCCCGGGACAGGGGGCTACACCTTC. Combining the CDR3 with reference TRBV9 and TRBJ1-2 gives the whole variable domain DSGVTQTPKHLITATGQRVTLRCSPRSGDLSVYWYQQSLDQGLQFLIQYYNGEERAKGNILERFSAQQFPDLHSELNLSSLELGDSALYFCASSVEPGTGGYTFGSGTRLTVV.

The CDR3 DNA follows: TGTGCCAGCAGCTCTACAGGTCCGTTCTATGGCTACACCTTC. It is translated as CASSSTGPFYGYTF. The chain uses TRBV6-1 and TRBJ1-2; weak D call: TRBD1 (5 bases). The V end lost 6 bases, the J end lost 4 bases, and 15 bases lay between the germline ends. Germline assignment: CDR1 MNHNS and CDR2 SASEGT. This CDR3 contains 14 residues.

The chain carries TRBV20-1 and TRBJ1-2; no definite D call. This CDR3 is 11 amino acids long. V lost 3 bases and J 7 bases, leaving 9 bases between the germline ends. Germline V gene data show CDR1 as DFQATT and CDR2 as SNEGSKA (reference sequence). CDR3 in amino acids: CSASSGSGYTF. CDR3 nucleotides: TGCAGTGCTAGCTCGGGAAGTGGCTACACCTTC.

V is TRBV4-2 and J is TRBJ1-1, with TRBD1 as a possible D gene (5 bases). Trimming left V 0 bases short and J 0 bases short, with 14 bases between. Per the germline V gene, CDR1 is LGHNA and CDR2 is YNFKEQ. This CDR3 spans 17 amino acids. The CDR3, as DNA: TGTGCCAGCAGCCAAGACGGCGGGGGATCGGTGAACACTGAAGCTTTCTTT. It yields the protein CASSQDGGGSVNTEAFF.

The chain is built from TRBV18 and TRBJ2-7, with 7 bases that match TRBD2. After removal of 4 bases from V and 3 bases from J, the junction contained 15 bases not matched to a gene. The CDR3 covers 17 residues. Germline lookup yields CDR1 KGHSH and CDR2 LQKENI. The CDR3 nucleotides read TGTGCCAGCTCACGCCCCGATAGAAGCGGGAAATACTACGAGCAGTACTTC. This codes for CASSRPDRSGKYYEQYF.

This clone showed up just once. V usage is TRBV6-1 and J usage is TRBJ2-1, with a weak D call TRBD1 (6 bases). The CDR3 covers 12 residues. The V gene's germline CDR1 is MNHNS and CDR2 SASEGT. The V end was cut by 11 bases, the J end by 4 bases, with 12 bases between. The CDR3 DNA follows: TGTGCCTCACAACAGGGATACAATGAGCAGTTCTTC. This translates into CASQQGYNEQFF.

This chain joins TRBV19 and TRBJ1-2; TRBD1 is a possible D gene (5 bases). CDR3 size: 14 residues. Germline loops: CDR1 LNHDA, CDR2 SQIVND (reference sequence). V lost 7 bases to trimming and J lost 3 bases, with 15 bases between them. The CDR3 DNA reads as TGTGCCAGTACACAGGCGGGGGATCACTATGGCTACACCTTC. It specifies CASTQAGDHYGYTF. Together with reference TRBV19 and TRBJ1-2, the CDR3 gives the full variable domain: DGGITQSPKYLFRKEGQNVTLSCEQNLNHDAMYWYRQDPGQGLRLIYYSQIVNDFQKGDIAEGYSVSREKKESFPLTVTSAQKNPTAFYLCASTQAGDHYGYTFGSGTRLTVV.

The chain links TRBV7-9 to TRBJ2-1, with TRBD2 matching 8 bases. There are 15 residues in the CDR3. Germline-derived CDR1 and CDR2 are SEHNR and FQNEAQ (reference sequence). The trim removed 3 bases at V and 7 bases at J, leaving 8 bases unmatched. The CDR3 DNA reads TGTGCCAGCAGCTTCATCATTAGCGGGAAAAATGAGCAGTTCTTC. Amino acid sequence: CASSFIISGKNEQFF.

This clone was seen once. The chain joins TRBV4-3 to TRBJ1-2, with a weak D call TRBD1 (5 bases). V shed 0 bases and J shed 7 bases, with 12 bases lying between them. Looked up from germline, CDR1 is LGHNA and CDR2 is YSLEER. The length of the CDR3 is 14 residues. The CDR3 DNA reads TGCGCCAGCAGCCAAGATCCAGGGCTGGGTGGCTACACCTTC. This translates into CASSQDPGLGGYTF.

V usage is TRBV18 and J usage is TRBJ2-1; the match to TRBD2 covers 10 bases. This CDR3 spans 15 amino acids. After removal of 4 bases from V and 7 bases from J, the junction contained 7 bases not matched to a gene. Germline V gene lookup returns CDR1 KGHSH and CDR2 LQKENI. CDR3 protein: CASSLWTSGRNEQFF. The CDR3 coding sequence is TGTGCCAGCTCACTTTGGACTAGCGGACGGAATGAGCAGTTCTTC.